This T cell receptor beta chain was documented in a study of T cells in Graves' hyperthyroidism and ophthalmopathy. About the research overall: Sampling of peripheral blood happened at initial diagnosis, prior to any treatment.

This clonotype was counted at least ten times. These patients, aged 18 to 65, had recently diagnosed hyperthyroidism lasting under 2 months. The CDR3 has 17 amino acids. V trimming: 1 base; J trimming: 4 bases; junction bases outside the gene matches: 9. The germline CDR1 and CDR2 sequences are SGHTA and FQGTGA. The TCR beta CDR3 regions underwent amplification using RNA transcripts as the source. The TCR CDR3 first-round RT-PCR relied on the HTBI primer set. MiXCR was run by TCRdb on the multiplex PCR reads, yielding one entry per CDR3 protein. Here the sample spans hundreds of thousands of distinct CDR3 sequences, around 15% being singletons.

This TCR came from a woman between 18 and 30 years old with Graves' hyperthyroidism. The sample consisted of blood. This rearrangement joins TRBV7-3 to TRBJ2-2; TRBD2 aligns across 7 bases. CDR3 DNA: TGTGCCAGCAGCTTAAGGGCTATAAGCGGGATCACCGGGGAGCTGTTTTTT. This sequence encodes CASSLRAISGITGELFF.